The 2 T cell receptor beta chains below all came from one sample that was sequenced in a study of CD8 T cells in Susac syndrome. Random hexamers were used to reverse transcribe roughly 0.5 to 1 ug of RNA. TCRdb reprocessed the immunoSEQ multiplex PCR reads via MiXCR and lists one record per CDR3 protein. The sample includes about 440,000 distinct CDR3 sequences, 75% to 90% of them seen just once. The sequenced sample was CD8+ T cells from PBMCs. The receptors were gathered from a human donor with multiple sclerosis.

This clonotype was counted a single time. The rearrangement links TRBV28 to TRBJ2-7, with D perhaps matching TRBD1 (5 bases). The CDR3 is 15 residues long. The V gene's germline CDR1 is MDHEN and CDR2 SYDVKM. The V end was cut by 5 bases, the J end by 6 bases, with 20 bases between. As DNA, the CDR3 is TGTGCCAGCAGTCCCGGACAACACACCGAAACCGAGCAGTACTTC. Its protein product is CASSPGQHTETEQYF. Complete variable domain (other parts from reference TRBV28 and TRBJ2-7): DVKVTQSSRYLVKRTGEKVFLECVQDMDHENMFWYRQDPGLGLRLIYFSYDVKMKEKGDIPEGYSVSREKKERFSLILESASTNQTSMYLCASSPGQHTETEQYFGPGTRLTVT.

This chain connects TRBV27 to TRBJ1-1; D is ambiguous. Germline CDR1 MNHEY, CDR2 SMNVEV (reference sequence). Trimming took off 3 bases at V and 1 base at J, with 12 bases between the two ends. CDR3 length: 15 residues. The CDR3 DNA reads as TGTGCCAGCAGTTTTCAACGGGATGAGAACACTGAAGCTTTCTTT. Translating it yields CASSFQRDENTEAFF.